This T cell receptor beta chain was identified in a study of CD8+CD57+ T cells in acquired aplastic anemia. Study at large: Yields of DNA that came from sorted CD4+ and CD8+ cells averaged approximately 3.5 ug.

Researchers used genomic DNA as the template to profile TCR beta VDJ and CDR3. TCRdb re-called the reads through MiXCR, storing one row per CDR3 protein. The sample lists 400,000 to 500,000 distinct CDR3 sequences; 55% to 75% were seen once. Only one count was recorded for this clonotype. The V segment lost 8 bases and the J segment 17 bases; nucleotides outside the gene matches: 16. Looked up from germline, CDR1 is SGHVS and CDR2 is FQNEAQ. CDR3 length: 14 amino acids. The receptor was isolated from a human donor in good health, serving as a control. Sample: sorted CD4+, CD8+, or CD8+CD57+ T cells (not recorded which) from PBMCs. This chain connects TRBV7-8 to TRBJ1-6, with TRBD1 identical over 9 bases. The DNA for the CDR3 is TGTGCCAGCCGTTGGACAGGGGTGTTGTCATTCGTCCACTTT. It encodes CASRWTGVLSFVHF.